The clone carrying this TCR beta chain was seen only once. The data are from a study of blood T cell repertoires in COVID-19. Across the study: Italy, Spain and the United States were the sources of the convalescent and acute COVID-19 samples. Sample material is recorded as cDNA or gDNA derived from T cells, B-cell-depleted T cells, or PBMCs.

Per the germline V gene, CDR1 is LNHNV and CDR2 is YYDKDF (reference sequence). Trimming removed 11 bases from V and 1 base from J; junction bases left unmatched: 15. This CDR3 spans 16 amino acids. Followed over time, Seattle patients had been enrolled while infection was active. In the authors' methods: Reference gene primer amplification in the assay estimated nucleated cell counts. This table comes from immunoSEQ multiplex PCR, and its TCRdb copy is limited to in-frame clones, with some not included. For V, J and clone size, that table is used; D and trimming come from the DNA. The sample consists of under 300,000 clones, 86% of them appearing once.

Sequencing was carried out using peripheral blood. This sequence was found in a woman between 65 and 79 years old with COVID-19, enrolled during active disease. This chain connects TRBV15 to TRBJ2-5; 8 positions agree with TRBD2. The CDR3 spells CALGKRGGTLQETQYF. CDR3 DNA sequence: TGTGCCCTAGGGAAGCGCGGGGGGACGCTCCAAGAGACCCAGTACTTC.